Shown below are 5 T cell receptor beta chains from a single sample sequenced in a study of blood T cell repertoires in COVID-19. Profiling relied on immunoSEQ multiplex PCR, and the TCRdb table lists in-frame clones only, not all of them. Among under 200,000 clones listed, almost 85% were seen once. Sequences were obtained from peripheral blood. The receptor set was obtained from a man aged 18 to 29 with active or convalescent COVID-19.

The chain has TRBV29-1 and TRBJ1-1, with 8 bases identical to TRBD1. There are 11 residues in the CDR3. V shed 3 bases, J shed 9 bases, and the junction held 3 bases outside the gene matches. Germline-derived CDR1 and CDR2 are SQVTM and ANQGSEA. The CDR3 reads CSVEDRVKAFF. CDR3 nucleotides: TGCAGCGTTGAGGACAGGGTAAAAGCTTTCTTT.

This chain uses TRBV24-1 with TRBJ2-2, with no clear D. The CDR3 is made up of 14 amino acids. Germline-derived CDR1 and CDR2 are KGHDR and SFDVKD. The ends were cut back, 0 bases at V and 5 bases at J, with 6 bases in the middle. The CDR3 loop reads CATSDLTATGELFF. The CDR3 DNA is TGTGCCACCAGTGATTTGACAGCAACCGGGGAGCTGTTTTTT.

The chain links TRBV9 to TRBJ2-3; TRBD2 matches at 8 bases. The V and J ends lost 0 bases and 0 bases, in that order; junction bases with no gene match: 15. Looked up from germline, CDR1 is SGDLS and CDR2 is YYNGEE. The CDR3 is made up of 20 amino acids. The CDR3 loop reads CASSVGTGTRVPISTDTQYF. The CDR3 DNA sequence: TGTGCCAGCAGCGTAGGAACCGGGACTAGAGTACCAATTAGCACAGATACGCAGTATTTT.

The chain employs TRBV27 and TRBJ2-5; 7 positions agree with TRBD2. CDR3 size: 15 residues. Trimming took 4 bases from V and 4 from J; bases not matched to a gene: 9. From germline, CDR1 is MNHEY and CDR2 SMNVEV (reference sequence). The CDR3 sequence: CASSSTSWSVETQYF. The CDR3 DNA sequence: TGTGCCAGCAGTTCGACTAGCTGGAGTGTAGAGACCCAGTACTTC.

This clone was seen ten or more times. The V call is TRBV4-2, the J call TRBJ2-3, with 7 bases matching TRBD2. This CDR3 is 18 amino acids long. The junction had 16 bases not matched to a gene; V was cut back by 4 bases and J by 3 bases. CDR1 is LGHNA and CDR2 is YNFKEQ in the germline V gene. The CDR3 here is CASSPSREGQGGTDTQYF. CDR3 sequence (DNA): TGTGCCAGCAGCCCATCAAGGGAGGGGCAGGGAGGGACAGATACGCAGTATTTT.